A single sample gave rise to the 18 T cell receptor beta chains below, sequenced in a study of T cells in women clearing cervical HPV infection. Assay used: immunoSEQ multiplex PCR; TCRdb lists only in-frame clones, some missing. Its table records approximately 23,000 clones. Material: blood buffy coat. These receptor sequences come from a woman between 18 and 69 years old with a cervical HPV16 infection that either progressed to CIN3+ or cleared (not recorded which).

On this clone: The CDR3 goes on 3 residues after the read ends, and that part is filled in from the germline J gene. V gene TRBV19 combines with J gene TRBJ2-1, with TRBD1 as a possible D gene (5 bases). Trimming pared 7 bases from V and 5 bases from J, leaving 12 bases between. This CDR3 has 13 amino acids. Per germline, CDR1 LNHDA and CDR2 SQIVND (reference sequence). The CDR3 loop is CASMGRADNEQFF. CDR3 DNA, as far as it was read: TGTGCCAGTATGGGCAGGGCCGACAATGAG.

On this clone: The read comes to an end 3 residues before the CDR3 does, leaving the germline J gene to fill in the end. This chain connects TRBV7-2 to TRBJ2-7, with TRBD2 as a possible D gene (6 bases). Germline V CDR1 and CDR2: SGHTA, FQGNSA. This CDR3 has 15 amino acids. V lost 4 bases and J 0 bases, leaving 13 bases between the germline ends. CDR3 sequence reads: CASSSTSNPSYEQYF. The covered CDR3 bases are TGTGCCAGCAGCTCCACTAGCAATCCCTCCTACGAG.

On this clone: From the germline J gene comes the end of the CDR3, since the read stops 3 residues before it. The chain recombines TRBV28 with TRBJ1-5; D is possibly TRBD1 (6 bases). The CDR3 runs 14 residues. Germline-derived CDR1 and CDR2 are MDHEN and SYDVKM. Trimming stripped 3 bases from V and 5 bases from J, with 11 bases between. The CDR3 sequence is CASSFTEGDQPQHF. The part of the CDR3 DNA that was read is TGTGCCAGCAGTTTTACGGAGGGGGATCAGCCC.

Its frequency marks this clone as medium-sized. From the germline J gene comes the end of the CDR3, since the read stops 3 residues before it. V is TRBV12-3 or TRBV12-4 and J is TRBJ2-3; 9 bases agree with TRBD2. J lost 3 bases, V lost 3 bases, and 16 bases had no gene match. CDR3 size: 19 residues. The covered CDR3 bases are TGTGCCAGCAGTTTGCGAGCCTCATTAGCGGGAGATGCGACAGATACG. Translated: CASSLRASLAGDATDT. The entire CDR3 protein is CASSLRASLAGDATDTQYF.

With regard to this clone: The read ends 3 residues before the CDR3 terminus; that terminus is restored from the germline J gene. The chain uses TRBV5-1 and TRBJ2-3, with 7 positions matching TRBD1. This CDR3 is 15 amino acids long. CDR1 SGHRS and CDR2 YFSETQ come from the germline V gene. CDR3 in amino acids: CASSLEGASNQPQYF. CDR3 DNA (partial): TGCGCCAGCAGCTTGGAGGGGGCAAGCAATCAGCCG.

The part of the CDR3 DNA that was read is TGTGCCAGCAGCCTTATTTGGACAGGGCGAAACCATCACAATTACAATGAG. Protein sequence: CASSLIWTGRNHHNYNE. The CDR3 reads in full as CASSLIWTGRNHHNYNEQFF. The J gene is TRBJ2-1, the V gene TRBV14; TRBD1 aligns across 8 bases. The read falls 3 residues short of the CDR3 end, and the missing part is taken from the germline J gene. This CDR3 region has 20 residues. Germline values: CDR1 SGHDN, CDR2 FVKESK. J gave up 4 bases and V 4 bases, and 21 bases lay outside the gene matches.

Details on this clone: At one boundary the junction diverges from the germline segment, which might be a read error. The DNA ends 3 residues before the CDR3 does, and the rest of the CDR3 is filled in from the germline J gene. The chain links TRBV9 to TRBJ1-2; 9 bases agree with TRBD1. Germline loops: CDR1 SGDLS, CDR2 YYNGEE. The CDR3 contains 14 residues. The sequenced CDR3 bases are TGTGTCAGCAGCCTGGGGGACAGGGCGGATGGC. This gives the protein CVSSLGDRADG. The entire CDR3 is CVSSLGDRADGYTF.

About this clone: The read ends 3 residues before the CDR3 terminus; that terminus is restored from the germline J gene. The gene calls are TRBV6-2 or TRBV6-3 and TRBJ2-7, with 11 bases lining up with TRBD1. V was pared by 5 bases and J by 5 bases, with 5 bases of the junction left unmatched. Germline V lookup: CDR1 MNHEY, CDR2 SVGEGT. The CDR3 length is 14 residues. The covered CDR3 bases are TGTGCCAGCAGTCGTAGGACAGGGGGCGACGAG. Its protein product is CASSRRTGGDE. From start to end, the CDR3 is CASSRRTGGDEQYF.

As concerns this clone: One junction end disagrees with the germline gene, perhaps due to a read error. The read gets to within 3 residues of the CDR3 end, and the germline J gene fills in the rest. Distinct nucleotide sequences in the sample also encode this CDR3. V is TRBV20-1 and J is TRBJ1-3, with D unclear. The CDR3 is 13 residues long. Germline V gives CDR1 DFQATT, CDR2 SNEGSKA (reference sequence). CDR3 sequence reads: CSAREPVVNTIYF. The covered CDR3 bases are TGCAGTGCTAGAGAGCCAGTCGTGAACACG.

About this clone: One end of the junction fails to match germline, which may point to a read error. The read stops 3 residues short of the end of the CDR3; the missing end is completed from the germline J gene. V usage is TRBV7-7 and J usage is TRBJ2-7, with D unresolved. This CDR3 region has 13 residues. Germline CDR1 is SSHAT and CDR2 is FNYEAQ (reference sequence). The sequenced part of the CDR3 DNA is TGTGCTAGCAGCGTTGACATCTCCTACGAG. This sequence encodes CASSVDISYE. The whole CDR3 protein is CASSVDISYEQYF.

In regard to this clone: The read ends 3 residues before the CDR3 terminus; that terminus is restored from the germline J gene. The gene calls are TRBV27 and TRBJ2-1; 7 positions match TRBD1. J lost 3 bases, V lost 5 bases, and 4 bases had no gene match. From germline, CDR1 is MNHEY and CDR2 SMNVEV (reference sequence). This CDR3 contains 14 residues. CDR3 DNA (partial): TGTGCCAGCAGTCGGGACAGATTCTACAATGAG. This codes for CASSRDRFYNE. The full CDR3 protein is CASSRDRFYNEQFF.

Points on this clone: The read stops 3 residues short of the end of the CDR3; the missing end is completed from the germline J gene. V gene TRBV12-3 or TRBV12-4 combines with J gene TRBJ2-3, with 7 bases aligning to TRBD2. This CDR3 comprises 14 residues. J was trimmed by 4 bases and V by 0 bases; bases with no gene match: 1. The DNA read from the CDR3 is TGTGCCAGCAGTTTAGCGGGGGGGGCAGATACG. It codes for CASSLAGGADT. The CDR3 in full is CASSLAGGADTQYF.

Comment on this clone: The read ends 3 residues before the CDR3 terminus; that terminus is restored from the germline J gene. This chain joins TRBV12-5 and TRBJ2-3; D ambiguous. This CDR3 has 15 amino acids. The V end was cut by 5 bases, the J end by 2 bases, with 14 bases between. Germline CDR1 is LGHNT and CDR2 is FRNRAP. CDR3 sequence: CASGATVRATDTQYF. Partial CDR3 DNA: TGTGCTAGTGGTGCAACGGTCCGAGCCACAGATACG.

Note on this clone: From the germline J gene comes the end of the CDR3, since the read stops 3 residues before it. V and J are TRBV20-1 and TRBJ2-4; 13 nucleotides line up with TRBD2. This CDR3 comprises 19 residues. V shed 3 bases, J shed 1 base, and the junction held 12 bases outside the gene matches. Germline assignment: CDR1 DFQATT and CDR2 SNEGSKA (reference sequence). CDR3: CSASGVETSGRLAKNIQYF. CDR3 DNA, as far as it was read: TGCAGTGCTAGCGGGGTTGAGACTAGCGGGAGGTTGGCCAAAAACATT.

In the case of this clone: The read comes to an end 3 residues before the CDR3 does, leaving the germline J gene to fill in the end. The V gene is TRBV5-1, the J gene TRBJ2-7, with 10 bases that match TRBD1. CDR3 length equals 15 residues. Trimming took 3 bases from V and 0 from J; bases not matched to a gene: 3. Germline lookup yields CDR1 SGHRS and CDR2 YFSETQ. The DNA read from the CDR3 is TGCGCCAGCAGCTGGGGACAGGGGATCTCCTACGAG. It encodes CASSWGQGISYE. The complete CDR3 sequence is CASSWGQGISYEQYF.

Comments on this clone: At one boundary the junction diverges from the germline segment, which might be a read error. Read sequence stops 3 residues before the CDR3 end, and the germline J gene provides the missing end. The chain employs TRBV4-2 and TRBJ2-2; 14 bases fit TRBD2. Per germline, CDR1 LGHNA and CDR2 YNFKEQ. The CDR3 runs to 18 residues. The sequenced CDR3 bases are TGCGCCAGCAGCCCCGGGACTAGCGGGAGAATTGGCACCGGGGAG. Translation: CASSPGTSGRIGTGE. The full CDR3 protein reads CASSPGTSGRIGTGELFF.

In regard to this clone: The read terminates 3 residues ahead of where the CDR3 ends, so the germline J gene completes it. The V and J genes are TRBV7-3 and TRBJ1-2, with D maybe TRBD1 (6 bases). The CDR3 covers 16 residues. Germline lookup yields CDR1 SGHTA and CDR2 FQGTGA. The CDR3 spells CASSPTGGGRLGDYTF. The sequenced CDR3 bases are TGTGCCAGCAGCCCAACCGGCGGGGGCCGACTTGGCGAC.

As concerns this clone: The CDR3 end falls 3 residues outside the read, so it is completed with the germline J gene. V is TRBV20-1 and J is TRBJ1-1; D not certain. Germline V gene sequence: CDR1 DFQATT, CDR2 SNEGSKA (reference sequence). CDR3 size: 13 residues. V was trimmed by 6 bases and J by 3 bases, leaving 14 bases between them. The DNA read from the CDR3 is TGCAGTGCCCGGCCGGGTATCGACACTGAA. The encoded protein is CSARPGIDTE. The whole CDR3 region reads CSARPGIDTEAFF.